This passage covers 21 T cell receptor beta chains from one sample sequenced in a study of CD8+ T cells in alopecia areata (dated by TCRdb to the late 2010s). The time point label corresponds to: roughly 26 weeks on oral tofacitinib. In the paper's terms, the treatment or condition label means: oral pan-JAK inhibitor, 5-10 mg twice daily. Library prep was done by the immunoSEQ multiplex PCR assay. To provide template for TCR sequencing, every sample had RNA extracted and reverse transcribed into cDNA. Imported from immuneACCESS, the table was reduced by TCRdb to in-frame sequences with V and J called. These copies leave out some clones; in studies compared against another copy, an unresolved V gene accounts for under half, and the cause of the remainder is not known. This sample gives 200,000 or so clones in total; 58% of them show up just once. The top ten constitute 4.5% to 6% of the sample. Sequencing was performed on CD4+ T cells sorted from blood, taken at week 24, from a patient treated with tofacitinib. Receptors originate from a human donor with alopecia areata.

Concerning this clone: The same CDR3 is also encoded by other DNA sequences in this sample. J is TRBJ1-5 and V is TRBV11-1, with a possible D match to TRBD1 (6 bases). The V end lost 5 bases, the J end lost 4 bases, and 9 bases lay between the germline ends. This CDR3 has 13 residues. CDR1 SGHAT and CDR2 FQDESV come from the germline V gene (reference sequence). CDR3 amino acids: CASSLDRNQPQHF. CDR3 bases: TGTGCCAGCAGCCTCGACAGGAATCAGCCCCAGCATTTT. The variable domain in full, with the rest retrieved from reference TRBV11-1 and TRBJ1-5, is EAEVAQSPRYKITEKSQAVAFWCDPISGHATLYWYRQILGQGPELLVQFQDESVVDDSQLPKDRFSAERLKGVDSTLKIQPAELGDSAMYLCASSLDRNQPQHFGDGTRLSIL.

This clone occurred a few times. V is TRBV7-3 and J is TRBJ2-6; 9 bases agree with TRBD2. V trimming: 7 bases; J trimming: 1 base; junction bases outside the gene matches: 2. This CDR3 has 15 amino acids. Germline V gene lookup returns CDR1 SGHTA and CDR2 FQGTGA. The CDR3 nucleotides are TGTGCCAGCATGGCGGGAGGGTCTGGGGCCAACGTCCTGACTTTC. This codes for CASMAGGSGANVLTF.

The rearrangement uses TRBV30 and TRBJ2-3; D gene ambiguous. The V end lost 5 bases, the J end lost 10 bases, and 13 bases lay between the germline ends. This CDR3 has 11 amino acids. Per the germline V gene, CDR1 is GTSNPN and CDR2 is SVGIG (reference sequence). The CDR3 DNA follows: TGTGCCTGGGGCGTGGGTGGGGCGCAGTATTTT. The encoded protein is CAWGVGGAQYF.

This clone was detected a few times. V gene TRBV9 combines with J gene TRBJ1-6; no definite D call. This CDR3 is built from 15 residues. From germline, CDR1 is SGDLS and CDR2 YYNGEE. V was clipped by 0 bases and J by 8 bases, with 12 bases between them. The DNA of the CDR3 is TGTGCCAGCAGCGTAGAAGGCAGCTCAGATTCACCCCTCCACTTT. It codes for CASSVEGSSDSPLHF.

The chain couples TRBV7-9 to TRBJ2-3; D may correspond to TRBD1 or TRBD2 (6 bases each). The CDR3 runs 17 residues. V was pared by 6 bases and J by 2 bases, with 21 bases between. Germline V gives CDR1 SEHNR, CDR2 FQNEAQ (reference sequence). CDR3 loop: CASRPRGGRGSTDTQYF. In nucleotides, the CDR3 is TGTGCCAGCAGACCAAGGGGAGGAAGGGGGTCCACAGATACGCAGTATTTT.

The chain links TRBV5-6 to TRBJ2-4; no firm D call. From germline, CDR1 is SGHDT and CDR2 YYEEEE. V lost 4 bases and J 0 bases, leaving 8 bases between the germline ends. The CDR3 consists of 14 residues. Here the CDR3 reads CASSPMLAKNIQYF. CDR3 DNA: TGTGCCAGCAGCCCCATGTTAGCCAAAAACATTCAGTACTTC.

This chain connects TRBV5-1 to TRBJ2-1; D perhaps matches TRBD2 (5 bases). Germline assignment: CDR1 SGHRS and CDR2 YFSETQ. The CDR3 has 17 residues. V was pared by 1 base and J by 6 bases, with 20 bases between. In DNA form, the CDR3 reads TGCGCCAGCAGCTTGTACGGGGTGGCGGACCCGGGCAATGAGCAGTTCTTC. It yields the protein CASSLYGVADPGNEQFF.

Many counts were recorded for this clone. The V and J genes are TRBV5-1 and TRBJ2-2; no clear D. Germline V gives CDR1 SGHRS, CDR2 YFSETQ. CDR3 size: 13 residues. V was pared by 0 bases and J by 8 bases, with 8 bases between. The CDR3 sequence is CASSLAPGGELFF. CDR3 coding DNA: TGCGCCAGCAGCTTGGCCCCCGGGGGGGAGCTGTTTTTT.

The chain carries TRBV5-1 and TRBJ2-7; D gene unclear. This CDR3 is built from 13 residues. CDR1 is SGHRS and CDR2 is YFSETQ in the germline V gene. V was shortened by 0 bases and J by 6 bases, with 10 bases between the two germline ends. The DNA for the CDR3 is TGCGCCAGCAGCTTGGGGACGTCTCGCGAGCAGTACTTC. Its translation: CASSLGTSREQYF.

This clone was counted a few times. The CDR3 sequence: CASSPPGYNEQFF. The CDR3 DNA reads TGTGCCAGTAGCCCCCCCGGCTACAATGAGCAGTTCTTC. This rearrangement joins TRBV19 to TRBJ2-1; D not resolved. Germline CDR1 is LNHDA and CDR2 is SQIVND (reference sequence). This CDR3 is built from 13 residues. V lost 6 bases and J 3 bases, leaving 9 bases between the germline ends. Looking up the rest from reference TRBV19 and TRBJ2-1 gives the full variable domain: DGGITQSPKYLFRKEGQNVTLSCEQNLNHDAMYWYRQDPGQGLRLIYYSQIVNDFQKGDIAEGYSVSREKKESFPLTVTSAQKNPTAFYLCASSPPGYNEQFFGPGTRLTVL.

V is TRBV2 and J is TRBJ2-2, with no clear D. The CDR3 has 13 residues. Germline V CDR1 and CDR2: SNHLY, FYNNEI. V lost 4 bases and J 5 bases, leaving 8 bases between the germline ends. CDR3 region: CASSGSATGELFF. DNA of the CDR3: TGTGCCAGCAGTGGGTCCGCAACCGGGGAGCTGTTTTTT.

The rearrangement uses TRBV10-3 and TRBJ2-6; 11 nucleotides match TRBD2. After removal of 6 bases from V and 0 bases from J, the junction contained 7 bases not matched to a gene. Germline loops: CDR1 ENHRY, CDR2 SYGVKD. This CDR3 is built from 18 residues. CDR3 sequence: CAIRDTSGGSSGANVLTF. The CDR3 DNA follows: TGTGCCATCAGAGACACTAGCGGGGGCTCCTCTGGGGCCAACGTCCTGACTTTC.

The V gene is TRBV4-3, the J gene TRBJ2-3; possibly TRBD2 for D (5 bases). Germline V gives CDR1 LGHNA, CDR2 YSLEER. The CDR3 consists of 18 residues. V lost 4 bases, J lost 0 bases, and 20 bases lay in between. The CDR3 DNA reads TGCGCCAGCAGCCGAGAACCTCTACGGGGAGCTAGCACAGATACGCAGTATTTT. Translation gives CASSREPLRGASTDTQYF.

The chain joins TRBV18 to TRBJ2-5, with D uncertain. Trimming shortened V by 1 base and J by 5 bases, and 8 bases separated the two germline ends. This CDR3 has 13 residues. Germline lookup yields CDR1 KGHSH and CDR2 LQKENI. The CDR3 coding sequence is TGTGCCAGCTCACCACTTTTTGGTGAGACCCAGTACTTC. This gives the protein CASSPLFGETQYF.

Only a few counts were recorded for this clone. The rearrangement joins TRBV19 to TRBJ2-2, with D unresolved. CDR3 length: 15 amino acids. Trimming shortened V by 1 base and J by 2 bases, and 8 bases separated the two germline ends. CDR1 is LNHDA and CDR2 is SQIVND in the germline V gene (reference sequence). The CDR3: CASSIGHLNTGELFF. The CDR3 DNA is TGTGCCAGTAGTATAGGGCACCTCAACACCGGGGAGCTGTTTTTT.

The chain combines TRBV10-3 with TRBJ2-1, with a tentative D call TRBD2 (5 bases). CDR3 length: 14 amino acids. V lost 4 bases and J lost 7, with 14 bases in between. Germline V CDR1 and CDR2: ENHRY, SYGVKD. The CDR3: CAISGADRENEQFF. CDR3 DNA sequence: TGTGCCATCAGTGGGGCCGATCGGGAAAATGAGCAGTTCTTC.

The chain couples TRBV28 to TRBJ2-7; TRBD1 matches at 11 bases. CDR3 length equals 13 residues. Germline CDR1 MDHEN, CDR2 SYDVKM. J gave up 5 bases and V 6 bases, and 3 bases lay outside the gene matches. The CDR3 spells CASRRTGGHEQYF. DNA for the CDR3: TGTGCCAGCAGAAGGACAGGGGGCCACGAGCAGTACTTC.

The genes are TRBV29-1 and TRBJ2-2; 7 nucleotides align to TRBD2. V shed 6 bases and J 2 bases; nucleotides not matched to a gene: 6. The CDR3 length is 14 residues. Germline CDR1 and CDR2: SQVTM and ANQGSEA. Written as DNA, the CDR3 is TGCAGCGTCCGACTAGCTCCAAACACCGGGGAGCTGTTTTTT. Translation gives CSVRLAPNTGELFF.

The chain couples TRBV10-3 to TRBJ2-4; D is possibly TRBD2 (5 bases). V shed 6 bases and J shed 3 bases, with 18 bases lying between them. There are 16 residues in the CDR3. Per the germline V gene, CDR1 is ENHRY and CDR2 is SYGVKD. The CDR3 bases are TGTGCCATCAGCCGGGGAGAAGGTGGGGACAAAAACATTCAGTACTTC. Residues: CAISRGEGGDKNIQYF.

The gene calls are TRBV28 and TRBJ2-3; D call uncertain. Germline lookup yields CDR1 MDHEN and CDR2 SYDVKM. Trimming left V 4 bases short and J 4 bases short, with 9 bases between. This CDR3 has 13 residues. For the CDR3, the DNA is TGTGCCAGCAGTTCGTCCAAGGCAGATACGCAGTATTTT. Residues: CASSSSKADTQYF.

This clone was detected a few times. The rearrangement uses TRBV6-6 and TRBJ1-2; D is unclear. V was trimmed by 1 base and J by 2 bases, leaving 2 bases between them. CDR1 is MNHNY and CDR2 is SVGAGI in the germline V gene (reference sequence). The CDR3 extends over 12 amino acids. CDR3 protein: CASSYLNYGYTF. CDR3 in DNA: TGTGCCAGCAGTTACTTGAACTATGGCTACACCTTC.